This is a list of T cell receptor beta chains from one sample in a study of blood T cell repertoires in COVID-19. Sequencing used immunoSEQ multiplex PCR; TCRdb keeps in-frame clones, though not all of them. This sample has under 170,000 clones, with roughly 80% found just once. The specimen sequenced was peripheral blood. These receptors all stem from a man in his 70s with acute or convalescent COVID-19. Both conserved end residues are part of each CDR3. Each record gives: CDR3 protein, CDR3 DNA, J gene, clone size, V gene, D gene. D genes are given only for firm matches. Clone sizes are given selectively: once, few, many, or a class where the clone is expanded.

CASRSVGTGVSPLHF	TGCGCCAGCAGGTCCGTTGGGACGGGGGTTTCACCCCTCCACTTT	TRBJ1-6	NA	TRBV5-1	NA
CASSPRAVDTQYF	TGTGCCAGCTCACCACGAGCCGTGGATACGCAGTATTTT	TRBJ2-3	NA	TRBV18	NA
CASSIPQGSGYTF	TGTGCCAGTAGTATTCCCCAGGGAAGTGGCTACACCTTC	TRBJ1-2	NA	TRBV19	NA
CASSLVGGARQPQHF	TGTGCCAGTAGTTTAGTCGGAGGGGCTCGGCAGCCCCAGCATTTT	TRBJ1-5	NA	TRBV19	NA
CASSVRLRGLDEKLFF	TGCGCCAGCAGCGTACGGCTCAGGGGGCTGGATGAAAAACTGTTTTTT	TRBJ1-4	NA	TRBV4-1	TRBD1
CASTPGLAVETQYF	TGCGCCAGCACCCCGGGACTAGCGGTCGAGACCCAGTACTTC	TRBJ2-5	NA	TRBV5-1	TRBD2
CASSISAGENGYTF	TGTGCCAGTAGTATCTCGGCAGGGGAAAACGGCTACACCTTC	TRBJ1-2	NA	TRBV19	NA
CASSPDRTIEQFF	TGTGCCAGTAGTCCAGACCGGACAATTGAGCAGTTCTTC	TRBJ2-1	NA	TRBV19	NA
CSASRSSASSYNEQFF	TGCAGTGCTAGTCGTAGTAGTGCGAGCTCCTACAATGAGCAGTTCTTC	TRBJ2-1	NA	TRBV20-1	NA
CASNTPGTGSPEQYF	TGTGCCAGCAACACTCCCGGGACAGGGTCCCCCGAGCAGTACTTC	TRBJ2-7	NA	TRBV28	TRBD1
CASSITSGGYNEQFF	TGTGCCAGCAGCATCACTAGCGGGGGCTACAATGAGCAGTTCTTC	TRBJ2-1	NA	TRBV11-2	TRBD2
CASSVTSGGYNEQFF	TGTGCCAGCAGCGTAACTAGCGGGGGTTACAATGAGCAGTTCTTC	TRBJ2-1	NA	TRBV9	TRBD2
CAIRGTGNSPLHF	TGTGCCATCAGAGGGACAGGAAATTCACCCCTCCACTTT	TRBJ1-6	NA	TRBV10-3	TRBD1
CASSQVAGGPNEQYF	TGTGCCAGCAGCCAAGTGGCGGGGGGGCCCAACGAGCAGTACTTC	TRBJ2-7	NA	TRBV4-2	TRBD2
CASRPSGGDTQYF	TGTGCCAGCAGGCCGTCTGGAGGGGATACGCAGTATTTT	TRBJ2-3	NA	TRBV7-9	NA
CASSNPQRYGYTF	TGTGCCAGTAGTAACCCACAGCGGTATGGCTACACCTTC	TRBJ1-2	NA	TRBV19	NA
CASSEWGRLAGSTDTQYF	TGTGCCAGCAGTGAATGGGGGAGACTAGCGGGAAGCACAGATACGCAGTATTTT	TRBJ2-3	NA	TRBV25-1	TRBD2
CASSLTGPANYGYTF	TGCGCCAGCAGCTTGACAGGCCCTGCCAACTATGGCTACACCTTC	TRBJ1-2	NA	TRBV5-1	NA
CASSLGGTYGYTF	TGTGCCAGCAGCTTGGGGGGAACCTATGGCTACACCTTC	TRBJ1-2	NA	TRBV11-2	NA
CASSQSWGVQETQYF	TGTGCCAGCAGCCAATCTTGGGGGGTCCAAGAGACCCAGTACTTC	TRBJ2-5	NA	TRBV14	NA
CASSPSGSYEQYF	TGCGCCAGCAGCCCTAGCGGGAGCTACGAGCAGTACTTC	TRBJ2-7	NA	TRBV5-1	TRBD2
CASSLGGQDSRDTGELFF	TGCGCCAGCAGCTTGGGGGGACAAGACAGTCGTGACACCGGGGAGCTGTTTTTT	TRBJ2-2	NA	TRBV5-1	NA
CASSSGGVGEKLFF	TGTGCCAGCAGCAGCGGGGGAGTGGGTGAAAAACTGTTTTTT	TRBJ1-4	NA	TRBV9	NA
CASRYEGGNEKLFF	TGTGCCAGCAGGTACGAGGGTGGGAATGAAAAACTGTTTTTT	TRBJ1-4	NA	TRBV28	NA
CAGPDPRVLLNTEAFF	TGCGCCGGACCCGACCCCAGGGTCTTGTTGAACACTGAAGCTTTCTTT	TRBJ1-1	NA	TRBV10-1	NA
CASSKEETGDNEKLFF	TGTGCCAGCAGCAAAGAGGAAACAGGAGATAATGAAAAACTGTTTTTT	TRBJ1-4	NA	TRBV21-1	NA
CASSPVAGRGTDTQYF	TGCGCCAGCAGCCCGGTCGCAGGGAGGGGCACAGATACGCAGTATTTT	TRBJ2-3	NA	TRBV5-1	TRBD2
CASSASSGGGSAQHF	TGTGCCAGCAGTGCCAGTTCAGGCGGGGGATCAGCCCAGCATTTT	TRBJ1-5	once	TRBV2	NA
CASSLTTGLHQPQHF	TGTGCCAGCAGCTTGACAACAGGGCTGCATCAGCCCCAGCATTTT	TRBJ1-5	once	TRBV6-5	NA
CASSELEAYNSPLHF	TGTGCCAGCAGTGAGCTGGAGGCTTATAATTCACCCCTCCACTTT	TRBJ1-6	NA	TRBV6-1	NA
CASSSDTNQPQHF	TGTGCCAGCAGCTCGGACACAAATCAGCCCCAGCATTTT	TRBJ1-5	few	TRBV7-2	NA
CASSTAGRSNTGELFF	TGTGCCAGCAGCACAGCTGGGCGATCGAACACCGGGGAGCTGTTTTTT	TRBJ2-2	once	TRBV28	NA
CASTSASSAPGQYF	TGTGCCAGCACCTCCGCTAGTTCGGCCCCGGGGCAGTACTTC	TRBJ2-7	few	TRBV6-6	NA
CASSLGGTNPYEQYF	TGCGCCAGCAGCTTGGGCGGCACCAACCCCTACGAGCAGTACTTC	TRBJ2-7	NA	TRBV5-1	NA
CASKQRGVSYEQYF	TGTGCCAGCAAACAGCGGGGGGTCTCCTACGAGCAGTACTTC	TRBJ2-7	NA	TRBV2	TRBD2
CASSPGTPTGADTQYF	TGTGCCAGCAGCCCCGGGACTCCGACGGGCGCAGATACGCAGTATTTT	TRBJ2-3	NA	TRBV7-9	NA
CVSSRGLAGETQYF	TGTGTCAGCTCACGAGGACTAGCGGGGGAGACCCAGTACTTC	TRBJ2-5	NA	TRBV18	TRBD2
CASSRQGATEAFF	TGTGCCAGCAGTCGGCAGGGGGCCACTGAAGCTTTCTTT	TRBJ1-1	NA	TRBV28	TRBD1
CASSSDRGADTQYF	TGTGCCAGCAGTTCCGACAGGGGCGCAGATACGCAGTATTTT	TRBJ2-3	NA	TRBV28	TRBD1
CASSLRTAGGGELFF	TGTGCCAGCAGCCTCAGGACCGCGGGAGGCGGGGAGCTGTTTTTT	TRBJ2-2	NA	TRBV3-1/TRBV3-2	TRBD2
CSASPNYGYTF	TGCAGTGCTAGTCCGAACTATGGCTACACCTTC	TRBJ1-2	NA	TRBV20-1	NA
CASSKPSSNEQFF	TGTGCCAGCAGCAAACCTAGCAGCAATGAGCAGTTCTTC	TRBJ2-1	NA	TRBV9	NA
CASSQSIPGQGDYGYTF	TGCGCCAGCAGCCAATCCATTCCGGGACAGGGAGACTATGGCTACACCTTC	TRBJ1-2	NA	TRBV5-1	TRBD1
CAWSVGPGNQPQHF	TGTGCCTGGAGTGTAGGCCCAGGGAATCAGCCCCAGCATTTT	TRBJ1-5	few	TRBV30	NA
CATWSAMNTEAFF	TGTGCCACCTGGTCAGCGATGAACACTGAAGCTTTCTTT	TRBJ1-1	NA	TRBV6-5	NA
CASSATGDPDTQYF	TGTGCCAGCAGCGCGACAGGGGACCCAGATACGCAGTATTTT	TRBJ2-3	NA	TRBV9	TRBD1
CASSISGGLGNEQFF	TGTGCCAGTAGTATTTCAGGGGGCTTAGGCAATGAGCAGTTCTTC	TRBJ2-1	NA	TRBV19	TRBD1
CASSDGFPTDTQYF	TGTGCCAGCAGTGACGGGTTTCCCACAGATACGCAGTATTTT	TRBJ2-3	NA	TRBV6-1	NA
CASSPDRGAQYF	TGTGCCAGCAGCCCAGACAGGGGGGCGCAGTATTTT	TRBJ2-3	NA	TRBV7-2	TRBD1